A selection of T cell receptor beta chains follows, all from one sample in a study of T cell repertoires in cytomegalovirus infection. TCRdb passed the reads through MiXCR, listing each CDR3 protein once. The sample has more than 85,000 distinct CDR3 sequences; 15% to 20% are singletons. Sequencing used PBMCs. These receptors were obtained from a human donor in good health (CMV status not recorded). Some clones in this sample may be carry-over from other donors' samples. Both conserved end residues are part of each CDR3.

v_call	cdr3_length	j_call	cdr3_aa
TRBV7-2	18	TRBJ1-4	CASSLAFSRTGRREKLFF
TRBV12-3/TRBV12-4	14	TRBJ1-5	CASSPSGQHQPQHF
TRBV7-9	14	TRBJ1-4	CASSSRPGNEKLFF
TRBV18	15	TRBJ1-3	CASSPLRTSGNTIYF
TRBV25-1	15	TRBJ1-2	CASSESHRGNYGYTF
TRBV2	16	TRBJ2-1	CASRVLSGAFYNEQFF
TRBV7-2	13	TRBJ2-1	CASRTGVHNEQFF
TRBV28	13	TRBJ2-3	CASSNRNTDTQYF
TRBV9	15	TRBJ1-3	CASSVEAFSGNTIYF
TRBV7-2	14	TRBJ1-2	CASSSPAGVYGYTF
TRBV7-3	16	TRBJ2-7	CASSGRTGDLSDEQYF
TRBV6-1	17	TRBJ1-2	CASSEAILQGDPYGYTF
TRBV7-2	16	TRBJ2-7	CASSPGGGLLGYEQYF
TRBV12-3/TRBV12-4	14	TRBJ1-1	CASSWVAKVNEAFF
TRBV7-9	14	TRBJ2-3	CASSLGLGPDTQYF
TRBV20-1	14	TRBJ2-1	CSATTAGGHNEQFF
TRBV7-2	15	TRBJ1-6	CASSGRQGPNSPLHF
TRBV7-9	15	TRBJ2-7	CASSPLGGRMNEQYF
TRBV15	13	TRBJ1-2	CATSRDSSGGYTF
TRBV7-6	16	TRBJ2-2	CASSSRSQGFTGELFF
TRBV7-9	13	TRBJ1-5	CASSAGQNQPQHF
TRBV14	13	TRBJ1-2	CASSPTRNYGYTF
TRBV7-6	12	TRBJ1-2	CASSREGYGYTF
TRBV28	18	TRBJ2-6	CASSARDRYSSGANVLTF
TRBV20-1	13	TRBJ2-3	CSASSVRTDTQYF
TRBV15	14	TRBJ1-1	CATSTIRGRGEAFF
TRBV10-3	12	TRBJ2-7	CAIRAPGAEQYF
TRBV2	16	TRBJ2-1	CASRMDSQRAYNEQFF
TRBV12-3/TRBV12-4	14	TRBJ2-7	CASSWTGSSYEQYF
TRBV23-1	16	TRBJ1-4	CASSLSRRQGNEKLFF
TRBV28	13	TRBJ1-2	CASKSGLRYGYTF
TRBV29-1	12	TRBJ2-5	CSALTGVETQYF
TRBV27	12	TRBJ2-2	CAGVCLSGELFF
TRBV5-6	15	TRBJ1-2	CASRLSGTGNYGYTF
TRBV28	18	TRBJ2-6	CASTKGRVSTSGANVLTF